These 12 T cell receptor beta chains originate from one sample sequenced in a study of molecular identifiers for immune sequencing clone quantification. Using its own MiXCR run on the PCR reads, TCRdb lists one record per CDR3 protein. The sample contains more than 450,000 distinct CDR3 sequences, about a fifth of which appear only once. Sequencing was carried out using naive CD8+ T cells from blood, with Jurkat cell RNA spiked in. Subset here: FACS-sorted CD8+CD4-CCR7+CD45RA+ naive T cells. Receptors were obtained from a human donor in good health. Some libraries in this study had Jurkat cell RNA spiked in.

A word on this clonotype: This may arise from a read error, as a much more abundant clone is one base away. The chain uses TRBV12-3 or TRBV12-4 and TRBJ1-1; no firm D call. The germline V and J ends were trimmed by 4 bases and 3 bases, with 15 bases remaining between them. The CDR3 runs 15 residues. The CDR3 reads CASSSRPSPDTEAFF. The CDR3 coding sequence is TGTGCCAGCAGTTCACGTCCCTCCCCGGACACTGAAGCTTTCTTT.

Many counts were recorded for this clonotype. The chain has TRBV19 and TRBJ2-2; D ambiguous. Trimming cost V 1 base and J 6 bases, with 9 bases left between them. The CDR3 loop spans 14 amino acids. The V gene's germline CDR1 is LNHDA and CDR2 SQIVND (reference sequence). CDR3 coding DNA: TGTGCCAGTAGTATAGGTGGGGTGGCCGGGGAGCTGTTTTTT. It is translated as CASSIGGVAGELFF. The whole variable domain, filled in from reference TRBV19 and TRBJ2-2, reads DGGITQSPKYLFRKEGQNVTLSCEQNLNHDAMYWYRQDPGQGLRLIYYSQIVNDFQKGDIAEGYSVSREKKESFPLTVTSAQKNPTAFYLCASSIGGVAGELFFGEGSRLTVL.

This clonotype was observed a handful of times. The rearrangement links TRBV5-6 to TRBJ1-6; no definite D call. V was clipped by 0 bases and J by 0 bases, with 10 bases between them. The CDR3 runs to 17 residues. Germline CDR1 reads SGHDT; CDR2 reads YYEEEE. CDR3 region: CASSLEQRSSYNSPLHF. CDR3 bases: TGTGCCAGCAGCTTGGAACAGAGGAGCTCCTATAATTCACCCCTCCACTTT. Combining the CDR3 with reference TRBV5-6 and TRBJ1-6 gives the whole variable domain DAGVTQSPTHLIKTRGQQVTLRCSPKSGHDTVSWYQQALGQGPQFIFQYYEEEERQRGNFPDRFSGHQFPNYSSELNVNALLLGDSALYLCASSLEQRSSYNSPLHFGNGTRLTVT.

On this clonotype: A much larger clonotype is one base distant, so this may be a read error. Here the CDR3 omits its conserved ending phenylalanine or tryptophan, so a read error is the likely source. For the CDR3, the DNA is TGTGCCAGCAGCCTGGACAGGAGCTCCTACAATGAGCAGTTCCTC. It specifies CASSLDRSSYNEQFL. The chain carries TRBV7-6 and TRBJ2-1; 7 bases fit TRBD1. The germline CDR1 and CDR2 sequences are SGHVS and FNYEAQ. This CDR3 region has 15 residues. The junction had 4 bases not matched to a gene; V was cut back by 5 bases and J by 0 bases.

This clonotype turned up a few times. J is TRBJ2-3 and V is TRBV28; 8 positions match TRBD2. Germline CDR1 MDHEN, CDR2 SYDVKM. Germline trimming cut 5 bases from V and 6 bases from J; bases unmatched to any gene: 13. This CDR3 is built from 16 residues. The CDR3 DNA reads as TGTGCCAGCAGTGAAGCGGGAGTCCTCCACAACGATACGCAGTATTTT. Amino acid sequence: CASSEAGVLHNDTQYF.

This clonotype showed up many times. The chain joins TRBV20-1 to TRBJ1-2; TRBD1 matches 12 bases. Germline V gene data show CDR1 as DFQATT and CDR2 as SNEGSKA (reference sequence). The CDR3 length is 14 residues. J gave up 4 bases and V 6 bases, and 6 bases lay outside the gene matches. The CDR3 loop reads CSAMGTGGPYGYTF. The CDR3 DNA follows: TGCAGTGCCATGGGGACAGGGGGCCCCTATGGCTACACCTTC.

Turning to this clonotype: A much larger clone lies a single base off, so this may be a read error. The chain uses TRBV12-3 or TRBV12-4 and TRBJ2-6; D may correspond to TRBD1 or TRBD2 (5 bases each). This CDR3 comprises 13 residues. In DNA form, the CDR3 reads TGTGCCAGCAGCGGCTTCGGGGCCAACGTCCCGACTTTC. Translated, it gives CASSGFGANVPTF.

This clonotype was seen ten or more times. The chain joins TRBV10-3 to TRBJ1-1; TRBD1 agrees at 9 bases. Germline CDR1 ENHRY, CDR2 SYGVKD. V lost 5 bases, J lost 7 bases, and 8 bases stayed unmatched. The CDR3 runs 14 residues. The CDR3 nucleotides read TGTGCCATCAGTAAGGGACAGGGCGGGTTTGAAGCTTTCTTT. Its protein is CAISKGQGGFEAFF.

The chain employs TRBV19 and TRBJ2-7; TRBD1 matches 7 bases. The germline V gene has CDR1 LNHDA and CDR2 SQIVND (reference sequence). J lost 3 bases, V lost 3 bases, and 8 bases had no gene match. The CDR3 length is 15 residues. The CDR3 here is CASSISSGGFYEQYF. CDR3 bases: TGTGCCAGTAGTATTTCGTCAGGGGGTTTCTACGAGCAGTACTTC.

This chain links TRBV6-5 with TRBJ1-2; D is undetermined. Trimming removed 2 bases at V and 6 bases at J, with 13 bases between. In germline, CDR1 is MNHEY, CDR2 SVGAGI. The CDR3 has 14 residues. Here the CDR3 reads CASSYGRSAHGYTF. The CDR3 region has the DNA TGTGCCAGCAGTTACGGGCGATCGGCGCATGGCTACACCTTC.

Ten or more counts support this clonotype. The CDR3 here is CSARDPGQGVDQPQHF. Here the CDR3 DNA reads TGCAGTGCTAGAGATCCGGGACAGGGAGTCGATCAGCCCCAGCATTTT. The V call is TRBV20-1, the J call TRBJ1-5; TRBD1 aligns across 9 bases. Germline V lookup: CDR1 DFQATT, CDR2 SNEGSKA (reference sequence). V lost 0 bases and J lost 5; bases outside the gene matches: 8. The CDR3 is made up of 16 amino acids.

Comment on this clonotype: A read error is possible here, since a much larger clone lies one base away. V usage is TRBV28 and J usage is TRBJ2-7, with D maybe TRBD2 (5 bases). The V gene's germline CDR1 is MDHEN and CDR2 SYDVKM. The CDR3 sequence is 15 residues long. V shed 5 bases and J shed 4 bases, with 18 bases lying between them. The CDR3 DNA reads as TGTGCCAGCAGTCCCCGGAGCGGTTCGGAATACGAGCAGTACTTC. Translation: CASSPRSGSEYEQYF. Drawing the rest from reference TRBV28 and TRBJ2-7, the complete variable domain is DVKVTQSSRYLVKRTGEKVFLECVQDMDHENMFWYRQDPGLGLRLIYFSYDVKMKEKGDIPEGYSVSREKKERFSLILESASTNQTSMYLCASSPRSGSEYEQYFGPGTRLTVT.